The 19 T cell receptor beta chains given below trace back to one sample, sequenced in a study of blood T cell repertoires in COVID-19. TCRdb's copy holds only in-frame clones and misses some; the assay was immunoSEQ multiplex PCR. This table has around 450,000 clones, about nine tenths appearing once. Sequenced material: PBMCs or T cells enriched from blood (not recorded which). The source is a woman aged 18-29 years who had recovered from COVID-19.

The chain combines TRBV28 with TRBJ2-7; no firm D call. The length of the CDR3 is 14 residues. V was cut by 3 bases and J by 3 bases, with 12 bases left in between. The germline CDR1 and CDR2 sequences are MDHEN and SYDVKM. The CDR3 region is CASSFSLGVYEQYF. The DNA of the CDR3 is TGTGCCAGCAGTTTTTCCCTTGGAGTCTACGAGCAGTACTTC.

This sequence joins TRBV10-3 and TRBJ2-5; TRBD1 is a possible D gene (5 bases). Germline lookup yields CDR1 ENHRY and CDR2 SYGVKD. Trimming shortened V by 5 bases and J by 5 bases, and 12 bases separated the two germline ends. The CDR3 runs to 13 residues. DNA of the CDR3: TGTGCCATCAGTAATCAGGGCATGGAGACCCAGTACTTC. As protein: CAISNQGMETQYF.

This chain connects TRBV7-2 to TRBJ2-2; TRBD2 aligns across 7 bases. Unmatched junction bases numbered 7, after V lost 1 base and J lost 5 bases. The CDR3 contains 16 residues. In germline, CDR1 is SGHTA, CDR2 FQGNSA. CDR3 amino acids: CASSLGTSGVTGELFF. The CDR3 DNA reads TGTGCCAGCAGCTTAGGTACCAGCGGGGTGACCGGGGAGCTGTTTTTT.

V and J are TRBV18 and TRBJ2-7; the match to TRBD1 covers 12 bases. Trimming took 4 bases from V and 7 from J; bases not matched to a gene: 20. Per the germline V gene, CDR1 is KGHSH and CDR2 is LQKENI. This CDR3 contains 19 residues. This chain's CDR3 is CASSLGPLQHRDRGREQYF. DNA of the CDR3: TGTGCCAGCTCACTGGGCCCTTTACAACACCGGGACAGGGGGCGAGAGCAGTACTTC.

The chain employs TRBV27 and TRBJ1-4; no definite D call. CDR1 and CDR2 (germline): MNHEY, SMNVEV (reference sequence). V was clipped by 5 bases and J by 1 base, with 8 bases between them. There are 14 residues in the CDR3. The CDR3 protein is CASSNRGTNEKLFF. The CDR3 nucleotides are TGTGCCAGCAGTAATCGGGGAACTAATGAAAAACTGTTTTTT.

This clone was counted ten times or more. The chain joins TRBV3-1 (or the pseudogene TRBV3-2) to TRBJ1-4; D not resolved. This CDR3 spans 14 amino acids. Germline loops: CDR1 LGHDT, CDR2 YNNKEL (reference sequence). The germline V and J ends were trimmed by 2 bases and 4 bases, with 8 bases remaining between them. The chain's CDR3 is CASSQWSDNEKLFF. The CDR3 coding sequence is TGTGCCAGCAGCCAATGGTCAGATAATGAAAAACTGTTTTTT.

The V gene is TRBV5-1, the J gene TRBJ1-6; tentatively, D is TRBD1 (5 bases). Trimming left V 0 bases short and J 4 bases short, with 11 bases between. There are 16 residues in the CDR3. Germline V gene sequence: CDR1 SGHRS, CDR2 YFSETQ. The CDR3 nucleotides are TGCGCCAGCAGCTTGGGAGCAGGGTCTTATAATTCACCCCTCCACTTT. Translating gives CASSLGAGSYNSPLHF.

The chain recombines TRBV6-5 with TRBJ2-7, with no clear D. The germline V and J ends were trimmed by 6 bases and 1 base, with 13 bases remaining between them. Germline V lookup: CDR1 MNHEY, CDR2 SVGAGI. The CDR3 totals 14 residues. The CDR3 here is CASRSYGVSYEQYF. CDR3 bases: TGTGCCAGCAGATCTTACGGAGTTTCCTACGAGCAGTACTTC.

This clone has just a few counts. CDR3 nucleotides: TGTGCCAGCAGCTTATACAGGGTTTGGACTGAAGCTTTCTTT. It specifies CASSLYRVWTEAFF. The J gene is TRBJ1-1, the V gene TRBV5-6; perhaps TRBD1 as D (6 bases). The CDR3 has 14 amino acids. V gave up 2 bases and J gave up 5 bases, with 13 bases separating them. The V gene's germline CDR1 is SGHDT and CDR2 YYEEEE. The variable domain in full, with the rest retrieved from reference TRBV5-6 and TRBJ1-1, is DAGVTQSPTHLIKTRGQQVTLRCSPKSGHDTVSWYQQALGQGPQFIFQYYEEEERQRGNFPDRFSGHQFPNYSSELNVNALLLGDSALYLCASSLYRVWTEAFFGQGTRLTVV.

The chain links TRBV5-1 to TRBJ1-6; 8 bases fit TRBD1. The CDR3 is made up of 15 amino acids. CDR1 and CDR2 (germline): SGHRS, YFSETQ. Trimming removed 0 bases from V and 10 bases from J; junction bases left unmatched: 6. CDR3 sequence reads: CASSLERQGNSPLHF. The CDR3 DNA reads TGCGCCAGCAGCTTGGAAAGACAGGGGAACTCACCCCTCCACTTT. The variable domain in full, completed from reference TRBV5-1 and TRBJ1-6, reads KAGVTQTPRYLIKTRGQQVTLSCSPISGHRSVSWYQQTPGQGLQFLFEYFSETQRNKGNFPGRFSGRQFSNSRSEMNVSTLELGDSALYLCASSLERQGNSPLHFGNGTRLTVT.

This clone has only a few counts. The CDR3 sequence is CASRGHRDPLPPLHF. CDR3 bases: TGTGCCAGCAGGGGGCACAGGGACCCCTTACCACCCCTCCACTTT. The V gene is TRBV2, the J gene TRBJ1-6; D may be TRBD1 (6 bases). Germline V gene lookup returns CDR1 SNHLY and CDR2 FYNNEI. The CDR3 is 15 residues long. The V gene lost 6 bases and the J gene lost 11 bases, with 20 bases spanning the gap. Variable domain in full (rest from reference TRBV2 and TRBJ1-6): EPEVTQTPSHQVTQMGQEVILRCVPISNHLYFYWYRQILGQKVEFLVSFYNNEISEKSEIFDDQFSVERPDGSNFTLKIRSTKLEDSAMYFCASRGHRDPLPPLHFGNGTRLTVT.

This clone has a single count. The gene calls are TRBV4-2 and TRBJ2-2, with 8 bases identical to TRBD2. From germline, CDR1 is LGHNA and CDR2 YNFKEQ. This CDR3 comprises 16 residues. The V gene end was trimmed by 0 bases and the J gene end by 6 bases; junction bases not matched to a gene: 6. CDR3 amino acids: CASSQDRSGGAGELFF. For the CDR3, the DNA is TGTGCCAGCAGCCAAGATCGGTCCGGGGGGGCCGGGGAGCTGTTTTTT.

This sequence joins TRBV11-3 and TRBJ1-1; D ambiguous. Trimming removed 2 bases at V and 9 bases at J, with 13 bases between. The CDR3 is 13 amino acids. Germline CDR1 and CDR2: SGHNT and YENEEA. CDR3 amino acids: CASSLNSRTQAFF. The CDR3, as DNA: TGTGCCAGCAGCTTAAACTCTAGGACTCAAGCTTTCTTT. Filled out from reference TRBV11-3 and TRBJ1-1, the complete variable domain reads EAGVVQSPRYKIIEKKQPVAFWCNPISGHNTLYWYLQNLGQGPELLIRYENEEAVDDSQLPKDRFSAERLKGVDSTLKIQPAELGDSAVYLCASSLNSRTQAFFGQGTRLTVV.

The chain recombines TRBV15 with TRBJ1-2; 7 nucleotides agree with TRBD1. The junction had 9 bases not matched to a gene; V was cut back by 0 bases and J by 2 bases. The CDR3 is 17 residues long. Looked up from germline, CDR1 is LNHNV and CDR2 is YYDKDF (reference sequence). The CDR3 region has the DNA TGTGCCACCAGCAGAGATCGGACAGGCGTTAAAAACTATGGCTACACCTTC. Its translation: CATSRDRTGVKNYGYTF.

This chain joins TRBV14 and TRBJ2-2; TRBD2 might be the D (6 bases). This CDR3 region has 17 residues. The germline V gene has CDR1 SGHDN and CDR2 FVKESK. V was cut by 4 bases and J by 6 bases, with 21 bases left in between. CDR3 nucleotides: TGTGCCAGCAGCCGACCCGTCTTGGGGGGAGAGGCCGGGGAGCTGTTTTTT. It translates to CASSRPVLGGEAGELFF.

The chain uses TRBV18 and TRBJ2-1; D uncertain. The CDR3 runs to 12 residues. V lost 2 bases to trimming and J lost 10 bases, with 9 bases between them. Per germline, CDR1 KGHSH and CDR2 LQKENI. CDR3 sequence: CASSPSLREQFF. For the CDR3, the DNA is TGTGCCAGCTCACCATCTCTTCGGGAGCAGTTCTTC. The full variable domain, rest sourced from reference TRBV18 and TRBJ2-1, is NAGVMQNPRHLVRRRGQEARLRCSPMKGHSHVYWYRQLPEEGLKFMVYLQKENIIDESGMPKERFSAEFPKEGPSILRIQQVVRGDSAAYFCASSPSLREQFFGPGTRLTVL.

The V gene is TRBV5-1, the J gene TRBJ1-2, with a tentative D call TRBD1 (5 bases). The V and J ends lost 3 bases and 9 bases respectively, with 12 bases between them. Germline V gives CDR1 SGHRS, CDR2 YFSETQ. The CDR3 loop spans 12 amino acids. CDR3: CASSSTGDRYTF. DNA for the CDR3: TGCGCCAGCAGCTCGACGGGGGATCGCTACACCTTC. The full variable domain, completed using reference TRBV5-1 and TRBJ1-2, is KAGVTQTPRYLIKTRGQQVTLSCSPISGHRSVSWYQQTPGQGLQFLFEYFSETQRNKGNFPGRFSGRQFSNSRSEMNVSTLELGDSALYLCASSSTGDRYTFGSGTRLTVV.

The chain employs TRBV18 and TRBJ1-1; no reliable D call. This CDR3 contains 13 residues. Trimming stripped 10 bases from V and 1 base from J, with 13 bases between. The germline V gene has CDR1 KGHSH and CDR2 LQKENI. CDR3 DNA: TGTGCCACCTTCCTTGTGGCGAACACTGAAGCTTTCTTT. This gives the protein CATFLVANTEAFF.

This clone was detected only once. The chain links TRBV4-1 to TRBJ2-2; tentative D call: TRBD1 (6 bases). Germline V CDR1 and CDR2: MGHRA, YSYEKL. The V and J ends lost 1 base and 7 bases respectively, with 22 bases between them. The length of the CDR3 is 18 residues. The DNA for the CDR3 is TGCGCCAGCAGCCAAGTGGTTCCCTCCAGCGAGGGGGTCGGGGAGCTGTTTTTT. This sequence encodes CASSQVVPSSEGVGELFF.